The entry that follows covers one TCR beta chain sequence. Its antigen is still unknown. cDNA libraries for TRB were generated by 5' RACE incorporating UMI labels. For each CDR3 protein, TCRdb gives one entry from its re-call of the 5' RACE reads, without DNA. The listing contains tens of thousands of distinct CDR3 sequences. Germline-derived CDR1 and CDR2 are SNHLY and FYNNEI. The CDR3 sequence is 14 residues long. The data stem from a study of CXCR3-negative and CXCR3-positive naive CD8 T cells. Overall study findings and caveats: TRBV-TRBJ usage matched between naive CXCR3-negative and CXCR3-positive cells but not between memory cells. CXCR3 expression dropped partially after cryopreservation, and most assays relied on fresh PBMCs. CXCR3-positive naive cells had more hydrophobic TRB CDR3s than CXCR3-negative naive cells.

Sequenced sample: naive CXCR3+ CD8+ T cells from blood. Subset specified: CD45RO-CCR7+CD27+CD95- naive CD8+ T cells expressing CXCR3 (TNR3+). The chain joins TRBV2 to TRBJ2-7. This clonotype was sampled from a human donor in good health. Some clones in this sample may be carry-over from other donors' samples. CDR3 amino acids: CASSELSGRIEQYF.